The 11 T cell receptor beta chains below come from one sample, sequenced in a study of blood T cell repertoires in COVID-19. Sequencing was performed with immunoSEQ multiplex PCR; in TCRdb, only in-frame clones are kept and a portion is missing. The table has 300,000 to 450,000 clones, around 90% seen once; the top ten hold around 3%. Specimen: peripheral blood. Source of these receptors: a human donor in a cohort sampled during active COVID-19.

The rearrangement uses TRBV13 and TRBJ2-7; TRBD2 agrees at 9 bases. V was pared by 4 bases and J by 0 bases, with 4 bases of the junction left unmatched. Germline V CDR1 and CDR2: PRHDT, FYEKMQ (reference sequence). This CDR3 has 15 residues. The CDR3 loop reads CASSSRTSVSYEQYF. The CDR3 DNA sequence: TGTGCCAGCAGCTCTAGGACTAGCGTCTCCTACGAGCAGTACTTC.

The rearrangement uses TRBV5-1 and TRBJ2-4, with D maybe TRBD2 (6 bases). There are 16 residues in the CDR3. V lost 4 bases to trimming and J lost 4 bases, with 18 bases between them. Germline assignment: CDR1 SGHRS and CDR2 YFSETQ. As DNA, the CDR3 is TGCGCCAGCAGCCCCCTTGGCGGTAGCGGAAAAAACATTCAGTACTTC. Protein sequence: CASSPLGGSGKNIQYF.

This chain joins TRBV4-1 and TRBJ2-7; TRBD1 matches at 9 bases. Looked up from germline, CDR1 is MGHRA and CDR2 is YSYEKL. This CDR3 has 14 residues. After removal of 4 bases from V and 4 bases from J, the junction contained 5 bases not matched to a gene. DNA of the CDR3: TGCGCCAGCAGCCCGGGGGACAGGGTGTACGAGCAGTACTTC. The encoded protein is CASSPGDRVYEQYF.

The CDR3 nucleotides are TGTGCCAGCAACACACCCGGAGCATTCTACGAGCAGTACTTC. This translates into CASNTPGAFYEQYF. The chain joins TRBV28 to TRBJ2-7; unclear D gene. CDR1 is MDHEN and CDR2 is SYDVKM in the germline V gene. The length of the CDR3 is 14 residues. V dropped 7 bases and J dropped 3 bases, with 16 bases sitting between them. Combining the CDR3 with reference TRBV28 and TRBJ2-7 gives the whole variable domain DVKVTQSSRYLVKRTGEKVFLECVQDMDHENMFWYRQDPGLGLRLIYFSYDVKMKEKGDIPEGYSVSREKKERFSLILESASTNQTSMYLCASNTPGAFYEQYFGPGTRLTVT.

The chain joins TRBV28 to TRBJ1-6, with 10 bases fitting TRBD1. This CDR3 spans 15 amino acids. V lost 6 bases to trimming and J lost 7 bases; unmatched junction nucleotides: 6. Per the germline V gene, CDR1 is MDHEN and CDR2 is SYDVKM. The CDR3 DNA follows: TGTGCCAGCAGAGAGGCGGGACAGGGGAATTCACCCCTCCACTTT. It specifies CASREAGQGNSPLHF.

The chain is built from TRBV9 and TRBJ1-2; a weak D match, TRBD1 (6 bases). V was trimmed by 0 bases and J by 6 bases, leaving 18 bases between them. The length of the CDR3 is 16 residues. Germline assignment: CDR1 SGDLS and CDR2 YYNGEE. The CDR3 coding sequence is TGTGCCAGCAGCGTAGTCCCCCCCGGGCAGGGGCATGGCTACACCTTC. Protein sequence: CASSVVPPGQGHGYTF.

The rearrangement uses TRBV12-3 or TRBV12-4 and TRBJ2-7; 7 positions agree with TRBD1. The CDR3 runs 13 residues. V gave up 6 bases and J gave up 3 bases; unmatched junction bases: 5. In DNA, the CDR3 is TGTGCCAGCAGGCCTGGGACAGTCTACGAGCAGTACTTC. Translated, it gives CASRPGTVYEQYF.

This chain connects TRBV15 to TRBJ1-5, with D possibly being TRBD1 (5 bases). CDR3 length: 15 residues. CDR1 and CDR2 (germline): LNHNV, YYDKDF (reference sequence). Deletions cut 5 bases from V and 0 bases from J, with 11 bases between. CDR3 region: CATSLTGNSNQPQHF. The CDR3 nucleotides are TGTGCCACCAGCCTCACAGGCAATAGCAATCAGCCCCAGCATTTT.

The chain recombines TRBV28 with TRBJ2-2; D gene unclear. Germline-derived CDR1 and CDR2 are MDHEN and SYDVKM. V shed 8 bases and J shed 4 bases, with 11 bases lying between them. This CDR3 region has 13 residues. The CDR3 loop is CASYKSGTGELFF. DNA of the CDR3: TGTGCCAGCTATAAATCGGGCACCGGGGAGCTGTTTTTT.

V is TRBV7-3 and J is TRBJ1-2; 8 bases match TRBD1. The germline V gene encodes CDR1 SGHTA and CDR2 FQGTGA. V shed 0 bases, J shed 6 bases, and the junction held 9 bases outside the gene matches. This CDR3 has 16 residues. The CDR3 protein is CASSLTAGQGSDGYTF. The CDR3 nucleotides read TGTGCCAGCAGCTTAACGGCCGGACAGGGTTCGGATGGCTACACCTTC.

The chain links TRBV6-5 to TRBJ1-2, with D perhaps TRBD1 (5 bases). The CDR3 sequence is 14 residues long. Germline values: CDR1 MNHEY, CDR2 SVGAGI. V was shortened by 2 bases and J by 8 bases, with 15 bases between the two germline ends. CDR3 in amino acids: CASSYSGGGYGYTF. The CDR3 DNA follows: TGTGCCAGCAGTTACAGCGGGGGAGGGTACGGCTACACCTTC.